Following are 15 T cell receptor beta chains from one sample sequenced in a study of monozygotic twins with inflammatory bowel disease. TCRdb derives one entry per CDR3 protein from the 5' RACE reads, leaving out DNA. The table lists approximately 120,000 distinct CDR3 sequences. Sequences were obtained from blood. The receptors shown here come from a human donor with ulcerative colitis or Crohn's disease, or a healthy co-twin of an affected twin (not recorded which).

V gene TRBV29-1 combines with J gene TRBJ1-4; lacking DNA, the TRBD1 call made by TCRdb goes unchecked. The CDR3 spans 12 residues. Germline loops: CDR1 SQVTM, CDR2 ANQGSEA. The CDR3 spells CSARTGDEKLFF.

The CDR3 sequence: CASSWTGSTYEQYF. This chain joins TRBV27 and TRBJ2-7; checking the TCRdb D call of TRBD1 is not possible without DNA. The CDR3 totals 14 residues. CDR1 and CDR2 (germline): MNHEY, SMNVEV (reference sequence).

The chain has TRBV6-5 and TRBJ1-1; as DNA is missing, the TRBD1 call by TCRdb cannot be tested. Germline V CDR1 and CDR2: MNHEY, SVGAGI. The CDR3 is 16 residues long. CDR3 region: CASSYSGFQGNTEAFF.

The J gene is TRBJ1-4, the V gene TRBV5-1. Germline CDR1 reads SGHRS; CDR2 reads YFSETQ. The CDR3 covers 14 residues. The CDR3: CASARTTTNEKLFF.

The chain carries TRBV7-9 and TRBJ2-2; the D gene TCRdb calls, TRBD1, cannot be checked with no DNA. Germline CDR1 SEHNR, CDR2 FQNEAQ (reference sequence). The CDR3 covers 13 residues. The CDR3 reads CAADRGRTGELFF.

V and J are TRBV5-4 and TRBJ2-1; TCRdb designates TRBD2, a call that cannot be tested without DNA. This CDR3 has 16 amino acids. Germline CDR1 reads SGHNT; CDR2 reads YYREEE (reference sequence). The CDR3 loop is CASSSQTSGDYNEQFF.

The gene calls are TRBV5-1 and TRBJ2-1; as DNA is missing, the TRBD2 call by TCRdb cannot be tested. The CDR3 sequence is 16 residues long. CDR1 is SGHRS, CDR2 YFSETQ, per germline. CDR3 amino acids: CASSLGWTSADNEQFF.

The rearrangement links TRBV28 to TRBJ1-6; TCRdb names TRBD1, which stays unverified in the absence of DNA. CDR1 and CDR2 (germline): MDHEN, SYDVKM. CDR3 length: 13 amino acids. The CDR3 loop is CASTGTGWSPLYF.

This chain links TRBV4-1 with TRBJ2-7. CDR1 MGHRA and CDR2 YSYEKL come from the germline V gene. The CDR3 is made up of 15 amino acids. The CDR3 loop is CASSQLVLGPYEQYF.

The rearrangement uses TRBV28 and TRBJ2-7; TCRdb's assignment of TRBD1 cannot be checked, as there is no DNA. Germline CDR1 reads MDHEN; CDR2 reads SYDVKM. The CDR3 extends over 19 amino acids. Here the CDR3 reads CASSLLQADRSGFSYEQYF.

The chain has TRBV12-3 or TRBV12-4 and TRBJ2-3; lacking DNA, the TRBD1 call made by TCRdb goes unchecked. This CDR3 spans 13 amino acids. CDR3 protein: CASSPDSVDTQYF.

The chain joins TRBV11-3 to TRBJ1-1. The CDR3 covers 11 residues. Germline-derived CDR1 and CDR2 are SGHNT and YENEEA. The CDR3 protein is CASREGTEAFF.

The V gene is TRBV28, the J gene TRBJ2-6; the TRBD2 assignment by TCRdb is unverifiable without DNA. The CDR3 runs 15 residues. Germline V CDR1 and CDR2: MDHEN, SYDVKM. CDR3 residues: CASSFGGSGANVLTF.

The V gene is TRBV7-6, the J gene TRBJ2-2. The CDR3 loop spans 16 amino acids. Germline lookup yields CDR1 SGHVS and CDR2 FNYEAQ. CDR3 amino acids: CASSSRTEIVTGELFF.

CDR3 protein: CASDRDRDATNEKLFF. V is TRBV2 and J is TRBJ1-4; TCRdb's D call, TRBD1, is unchecked because there is no DNA. CDR1 and CDR2 (germline): SNHLY, FYNNEI. CDR3 length: 16 amino acids.